The 6 T cell receptor beta chains below come from one sample, sequenced in a study of multiple sclerosis patients with progressive multifocal leukoencephalopathy. Profiling relied on immunoSEQ multiplex PCR, and the TCRdb table lists in-frame clones only, not all of them. The sample yields approximately 28,000 clones, over 80% seen once. Regarding time point: time of PML onset. Sequenced material: PBMCs, taken from a patient treated with natalizumab. Every receptor here comes from a middle-aged woman with progressive multifocal leukoencephalopathy.

This rearrangement joins TRBV7-9 to TRBJ2-5; D unclear. The J call may not be correct, given that the DNA end is closer to TRBJ2-7. Germline loops: CDR1 SEHNR, CDR2 FQNEAQ (reference sequence). The CDR3 length is 12 residues. The DNA of the CDR3 is TGTGCCAGCAGCTTCAACAACTACGAGCAGTACTTC. Encoded protein: CASSFNNYEQYF.

In this sample, this clone turned up a few times. The CDR3 spells CASSEGTQPGQGARSYGYTF. In DNA form, the CDR3 reads TGTGCCAGCAGCGAGGGGACCCAACCGGGACAGGGGGCGCGGAGCTATGGCTACACCTTC. This sequence joins TRBV9 and TRBJ1-2; 12 bases match TRBD1. This CDR3 comprises 20 residues. Trimming at V came to 3 bases and at J to 4 bases, leaving 19 bases not matched to a gene. Germline V gene data show CDR1 as SGDLS and CDR2 as YYNGEE.

The chain carries TRBV19 and TRBJ1-1, with D unclear. This CDR3 spans 15 amino acids. The V and J ends lost 5 bases and 4 bases respectively, with 17 bases between them. Germline CDR1 LNHDA, CDR2 SQIVND (reference sequence). The CDR3 region has the DNA TGTGCCAGTAGTCCGAGCCAGACCCCGGGCACTGAAGCTTTCTTT. It encodes CASSPSQTPGTEAFF.

The V gene is TRBV7-2, the J gene TRBJ2-1; TRBD1 or TRBD2 may be the D gene (5 bases each). This CDR3 comprises 13 residues. Germline V CDR1 and CDR2: SGHTA, FQGNSA. V was trimmed by 5 bases and J by 9 bases, leaving 14 bases between them. The CDR3 DNA reads as TGTGCCAGCAGCGCCTCGACGAGGGGTGAGCAGTTCTTC. Its protein product is CASSASTRGEQFF.

This chain links TRBV6-5 with TRBJ2-5; perhaps TRBD1 as D (6 bases). Matching the DNA end better, TRBJ2-7 makes the J call doubtful. Germline CDR1 MNHEY, CDR2 SVGAGI. This CDR3 has 15 amino acids. The CDR3 is CASSYNRAQIYEQYF. Written as DNA, the CDR3 is TGTGCCAGCAGTTACAACAGGGCTCAAATCTACGAGCAGTACTTC.

Regarding this clone: Other DNA variants within this sample encode the same CDR3. The CDR3 DNA follows: TGTGCCAGCAGCTTAGGCCCCGGTCCGGGGACTACAGATACGCAGTATTTT. It translates to CASSLGPGPGTTDTQYF. The gene calls are TRBV13 and TRBJ2-3; possible D gene TRBD2, 6 bases. Germline values: CDR1 PRHDT, CDR2 FYEKMQ (reference sequence). Trimming stripped 0 bases from V and 3 bases from J, with 16 bases between. The CDR3 totals 17 residues.